This T cell receptor (beta chain) was found in a study of early T cells in non-severe SARS-CoV-2 infection. About the study: Sequencing targeted bulk RNA from unsorted whole blood, leaving chains unpaired.

Separate cDNA molecules each had unique molecular identifiers attached to them. TCRdb independently ran MiXCR on the 5' RACE reads; one entry per CDR3 protein. The table records some 66,000 distinct CDR3 sequences, around 9% of them present only once. The V end lost 5 bases, the J end lost 0 bases, and 10 bases lay between the germline ends. The CDR3 extends over 14 amino acids. Germline CDR1 and CDR2: MNHNY and SVGAGI (reference sequence). Remarks on this clonotype: Its antigen remains unknown.

Study-wide findings and caveats: Anti-spike CD8 responses were favored in VDJdb matching, and private and CD4 specificities were missed.

The receptor's source is an adult who was a healthcare worker with PCR-confirmed SARS-CoV-2 infection or an uninfected control (not recorded which). The chain links TRBV6-6 to TRBJ1-1; D not certain. The sequenced sample consisted of whole blood. The CDR3 nucleotides are TGTGCCAGCAGTCAGGAGAGCATGAACACTGAAGCTTTCTTT. Translation: CASSQESMNTEAFF.